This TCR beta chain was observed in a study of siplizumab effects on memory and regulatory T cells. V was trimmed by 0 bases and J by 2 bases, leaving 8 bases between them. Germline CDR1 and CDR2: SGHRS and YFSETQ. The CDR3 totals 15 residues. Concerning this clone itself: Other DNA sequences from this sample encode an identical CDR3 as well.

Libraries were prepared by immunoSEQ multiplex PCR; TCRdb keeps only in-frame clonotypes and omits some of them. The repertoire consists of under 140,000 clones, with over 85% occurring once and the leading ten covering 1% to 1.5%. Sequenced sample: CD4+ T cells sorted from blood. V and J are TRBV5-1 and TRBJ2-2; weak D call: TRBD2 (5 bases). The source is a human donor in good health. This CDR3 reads CASSLDRGNTGELFF. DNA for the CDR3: TGCGCCAGCAGCTTGGACCGGGGAAACACCGGGGAGCTGTTTTTT. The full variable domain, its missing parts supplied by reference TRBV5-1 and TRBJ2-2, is KAGVTQTPRYLIKTRGQQVTLSCSPISGHRSVSWYQQTPGQGLQFLFEYFSETQRNKGNFPGRFSGRQFSNSRSEMNVSTLELGDSALYLCASSLDRGNTGELFFGEGSRLTVL.